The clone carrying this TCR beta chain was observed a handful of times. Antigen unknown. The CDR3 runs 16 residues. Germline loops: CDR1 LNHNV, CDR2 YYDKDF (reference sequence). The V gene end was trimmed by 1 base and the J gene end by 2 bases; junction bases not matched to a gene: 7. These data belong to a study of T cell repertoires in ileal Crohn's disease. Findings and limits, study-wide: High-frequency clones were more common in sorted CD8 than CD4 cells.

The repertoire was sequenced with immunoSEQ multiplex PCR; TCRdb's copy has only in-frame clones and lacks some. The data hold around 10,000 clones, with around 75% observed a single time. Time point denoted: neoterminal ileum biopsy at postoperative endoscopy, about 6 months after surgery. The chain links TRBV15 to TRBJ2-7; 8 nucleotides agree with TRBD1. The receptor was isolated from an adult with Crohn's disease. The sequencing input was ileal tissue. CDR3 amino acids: CATSRGGTGRTYEQYF. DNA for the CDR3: TGTGCCACCAGCAGAGGAGGGACAGGCCGAACCTACGAGCAGTACTTC.